This is a list of T cell receptor beta chains from one sample in a study of shared T cell receptors in the human thymus. Method: immunoSEQ multiplex PCR; TCRdb's copy keeps in-frame clones and lacks some. The table records some 760,000 clones, 75% to 90% of them present only once. The sample was also reused in another study, on human thymus T cells.

Sequencing was carried out using thymocytes. Receptor source: a girl under three years old with a congenital heart defect. Both conserved end residues are part of each CDR3. D genes are given only for firm matches. Rows may omit the clone size; those that give it use once, few, many or a size class.

v_gene	abundance	j_gene	d_gene	len	CDR3nt	CDR3aa
TRBV4-3	NA	TRBJ2-2	TRBD2	22	TGCGCCAGCAGCCAAAAAACTCATGACGGACTAGCGGGGGGATTGGGCACCGGGGAGCTGTTTTTT	CASSQKTHDGLAGGLGTGELFF
TRBV28	NA	TRBJ2-7	NA	12	TGTGCCAGCGGGGCCCCCTTCTACGAGCAGTACTTC	CASGAPFYEQYF
TRBV29-1	NA	TRBJ1-2	NA	15	TGCAGCGCCAGTCGTGAGAACAGTGCTAACTATGGCTACACCTTC	CSASRENSANYGYTF
TRBV4-1	NA	TRBJ1-1	NA	15	TGCGCCAGCAGCCAAGAGGAACAGGGTTGGACTGAAGCTTTCTTT	CASSQEEQGWTEAFF
TRBV27	once	TRBJ1-6	TRBD1	16	TGTGCCAGCAGTTTATCGGGACAGGGTCATAATTCACCCCTCCACTTT	CASSLSGQGHNSPLHF
TRBV4-1	NA	TRBJ1-5	NA	17	TGCGCCAGCAGCCAAGACCCCCCATGGTTGGGCGTTCAGCCCCAGCATTTT	CASSQDPPWLGVQPQHF
TRBV2	few	TRBJ2-1	NA	15	TGTGCCAGCATTTTAAGCCGTAGCTCCTACAATGAGCAGTTCTTC	CASILSRSSYNEQFF
TRBV9	few	TRBJ2-2	NA	15	TGTGCCAGCAGCCTCCGGGCGGGTGGAGGCGGGGAGCTGTTTTTT	CASSLRAGGGGELFF
TRBV9	NA	TRBJ1-1	TRBD1	14	TGTGCCAGCAGCGCCACACGACAGGGAACTGAAGCTTTCTTT	CASSATRQGTEAFF
TRBV15	NA	TRBJ2-7	NA	16	TGTGCCACCAGCAGAGTTAAGGAGCGGGCGTACTACGAGCAGTACTTC	CATSRVKERAYYEQYF
TRBV7-9	once	TRBJ2-5	NA	15	TGTGCCAGCAGCTTAGGTTTTGGCACACAAGAGACCCAGTACTTC	CASSLGFGTQETQYF
TRBV7-8	NA	TRBJ1-1	TRBD1	18	TGTGCCAGCAGCTTACTGGGGTCGACAGGGGGCGCGGGGACTGAAGCTTTCTTT	CASSLLGSTGGAGTEAFF
TRBV14	few	TRBJ2-5	TRBD2	15	TGTGCCAGCAGCCGCGGGACTATCCATCAAGAGACCCAGTACTTC	CASSRGTIHQETQYF
TRBV14	NA	TRBJ2-1	NA	19	TGTGCCAGCAGCCAAGATAATTGGGGATGGGGGCCGGGCAGGAATGAGCAGTTCTTC	CASSQDNWGWGPGRNEQFF
TRBV6-5	NA	TRBJ2-7	TRBD1	15	TGTGCCAGCAGTTCCCGGGACAGGAACCCCTACGAGCAGTACTTC	CASSSRDRNPYEQYF
TRBV27	NA	TRBJ1-1	NA	16	TGTGCCAGCAGTTCCCGACCTCCGGGATCCTCCACTGAAGCTTTCTTT	CASSSRPPGSSTEAFF
TRBV2	NA	TRBJ2-1	TRBD2	15	TGTGCCAGCAGCCCCCTAGCGGGGGCTTACAATGAGCAGTTCTTC	CASSPLAGAYNEQFF
TRBV6-6	NA	TRBJ1-6	NA	13	TGTGCCAGCAGTGCACAGGGCCCAGGACCCCTCCACTTT	CASSAQGPGPLHF
TRBV6-5	NA	TRBJ1-5	TRBD1	12	TGTGCCAGCGGACAGGGCAATCAGCCCCAGCATTTT	CASGQGNQPQHF
TRBV2	NA	TRBJ1-1	NA	11	TGTGCCAGCAGTGGGGTAAGCGGAGCTTTCTTT	CASSGVSGAFF
TRBV27	NA	TRBJ1-1	NA	15	TGTGCCAGCAGTTTATCGGGAGGGGGAAACACTGAAGCTTTCTTT	CASSLSGGGNTEAFF
TRBV19	NA	TRBJ1-5	NA	16	TGTGCCAGTAGTCCCCCCGGGGGGGGTGACAATCAGCCCCAGCATTTT	CASSPPGGGDNQPQHF
TRBV6-4	NA	TRBJ2-2	NA	12	TGTGCCAGCAGTTCACAGAGGGGGAAGCTGTTTTTT	CASSSQRGKLFF
TRBV5-5	NA	TRBJ1-5	TRBD1	16	TGTGCCAGCAGCTACCACACACAGGGGACCAATCAGCCCCAGCATTTT	CASSYHTQGTNQPQHF
TRBV2	NA	TRBJ1-2	NA	17	TGTGCCAGCAGTGAGTCCGACAGGAACACGAAGTTCTATGGCTACACCTTC	CASSESDRNTKFYGYTF
TRBV4-1	NA	TRBJ1-1	NA	16	TGCGCCAGCAGGCCATCCCGCGGACAGCCCGGTTTTGAAGCTTTCTTT	CASRPSRGQPGFEAFF
TRBV28	NA	TRBJ1-5	NA	17	TGTGCCAGCAAAGGTCGGGAAGTCTCGAGTAGCAATCAGCCCCAGCATTTT	CASKGREVSSSNQPQHF
TRBV6-5	NA	TRBJ1-1	TRBD1	15	TGTGCCAGCAGTTACAGAACAGGGGCCGAGACTGAAGCTTTCTTT	CASSYRTGAETEAFF
TRBV19	NA	TRBJ1-2	NA	12	TGTGCCAGTAGTACCCTCGGACAGACTCTCACCTTC	CASSTLGQTLTF
TRBV11-2	NA	TRBJ2-7	NA	15	TGTGCCAGCAGCCTGGAGGCGATTCGTTCCTACGAGCAGTACTTC	CASSLEAIRSYEQYF
TRBV7-4	NA	TRBJ2-5	NA	16	TGTGCCAGCAGCTTAAAGGCGGCCGAACCTCAAGAGACCCAGTACTTC	CASSLKAAEPQETQYF
TRBV7-4	NA	TRBJ1-2	NA	16	TGTGCCAGCAGCTTATTAAGACAGATTCCCAACTATGGCTACACCTTC	CASSLLRQIPNYGYTF
TRBV5-1	NA	TRBJ1-2	TRBD1	15	TGCGCCAGCAGCTTGGGGCGACAGGGCTCGGATGGCTACACCTTC	CASSLGRQGSDGYTF
TRBV28	NA	TRBJ1-5	NA	11	TGTGCCAGCAGCCCGAATCAGCCCCAGCATTTT	CASSPNQPQHF
TRBV5-8	NA	TRBJ1-4	NA	17	TGTGCCAGCAGCTTGGAGCGGACGGTTACAACTAATGAAAAACTGTTTTTT	CASSLERTVTTNEKLFF
TRBV10-3	few	TRBJ2-7	TRBD1	15	TGTGCCATCAGCCATTCGGAGGCAGGGGGCTACGAGCAGTACTTC	CAISHSEAGGYEQYF
TRBV6-5	NA	TRBJ1-1	TRBD1	16	TGTGCCAGCAGTTCATGCCGGGACAGTGGGGACACTGAAGCTTTCTTT	CASSSCRDSGDTEAFF
TRBV28	NA	TRBJ2-7	TRBD1	19	TGTGCCAGCAGTTTTATGGTTCTAGCCCGGACAGGGGTCTCCTACGAGCAGTACTTC	CASSFMVLARTGVSYEQYF
TRBV2	NA	TRBJ1-1	TRBD1	16	TGTGCCAGCAGGGCAGGGGGGCAGTTCCTTCTCACTGAAGCTTTCTTT	CASRAGGQFLLTEAFF
TRBV7-9	NA	TRBJ1-1	NA	17	TGTGCCAGCAGCCGTAATGAAGGTCCAGGGGCGAACACTGAAGCTTTCTTT	CASSRNEGPGANTEAFF
TRBV7-6	NA	TRBJ1-1	NA	17	TGTGCCAGCAGCTTAGGTCCCCGGGACACAAGGAACACTGAAGCTTTCTTT	CASSLGPRDTRNTEAFF
TRBV9	NA	TRBJ1-1	NA	13	TGTGCCAGCAGCGTCTCCTACAACACTGAAGCTTTCTTT	CASSVSYNTEAFF
TRBV2	once	TRBJ1-5	NA	11	TGTGCCAGCGGGCGGGATCAGCCCCAGCATTTT	CASGRDQPQHF
TRBV5-4	NA	TRBJ1-3	NA	15	TGTGCCAGCAGCTTGGACCAGGGGAAAGGAAACACCATATATTTT	CASSLDQGKGNTIYF
TRBV5-5	NA	TRBJ2-1	TRBD2	16	TGTGCCAGCAGCTTGGCCGGGCTAGCGGATCACAATGAGCAGTTCTTC	CASSLAGLADHNEQFF
TRBV9	NA	TRBJ1-2	NA	18	TGTGCCAGCAGCGTATTTTCGGGGGGGGGACTAACTAACTATGGCTACACCTTC	CASSVFSGGGLTNYGYTF
TRBV4-3	NA	TRBJ1-1	NA	17	TGCGCCAGCAGCCAAGTACTACCGGGACATACAAACACTGAAGCTTTCTTT	CASSQVLPGHTNTEAFF
TRBV5-8	NA	TRBJ1-2	NA	12	TGTGCCAGCAGCTTGCTAGACTATGGCTACACCTTC	CASSLLDYGYTF